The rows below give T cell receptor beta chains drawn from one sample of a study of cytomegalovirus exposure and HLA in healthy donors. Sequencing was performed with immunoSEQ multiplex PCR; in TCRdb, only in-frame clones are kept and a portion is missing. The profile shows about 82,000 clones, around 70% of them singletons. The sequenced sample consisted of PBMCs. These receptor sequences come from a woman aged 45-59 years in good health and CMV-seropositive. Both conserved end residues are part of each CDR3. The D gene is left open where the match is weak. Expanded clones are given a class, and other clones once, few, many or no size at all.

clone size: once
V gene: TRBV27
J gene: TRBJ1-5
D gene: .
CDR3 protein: CASRHREERNDQPQHF
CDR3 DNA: TGTGCCAGCCGTCACCGGGAGGAAAGGAACGATCAGCCCCAGCATTTT

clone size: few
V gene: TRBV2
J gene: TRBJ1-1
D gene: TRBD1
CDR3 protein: CANLQGAMNTEAFF
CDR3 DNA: TGTGCCAACCTACAGGGGGCCATGAACACTGAAGCTTTCTTT

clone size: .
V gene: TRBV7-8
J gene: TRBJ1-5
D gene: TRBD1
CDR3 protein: CASSRRDSDPPQHF
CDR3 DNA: TGTGCCAGCAGCCGCCGGGACAGCGATCCGCCCCAGCATTTT

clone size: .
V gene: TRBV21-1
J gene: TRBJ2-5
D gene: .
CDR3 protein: CASSPRRTSGTQNQETQYF
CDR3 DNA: TGTGCCAGCAGCCCTCGGAGAACTAGCGGGACCCAAAACCAAGAGACCCAGTACTTC

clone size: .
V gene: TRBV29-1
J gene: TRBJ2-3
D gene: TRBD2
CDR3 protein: CSVEGTSGSGGDTQYF
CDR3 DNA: TGCAGCGTTGAAGGGACTAGCGGGAGTGGTGGAGATACGCAGTATTTT

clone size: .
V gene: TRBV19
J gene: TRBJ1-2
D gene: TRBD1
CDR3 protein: CASSIRGQGAPGYTF
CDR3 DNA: TGTGCCAGTAGTATAAGGGGACAGGGGGCGCCTGGCTACACCTTC

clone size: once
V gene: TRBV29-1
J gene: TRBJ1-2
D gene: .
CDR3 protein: CSGTGSRGYTF
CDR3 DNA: TGCAGCGGTACAGGGTCTCGTGGCTACACCTTC

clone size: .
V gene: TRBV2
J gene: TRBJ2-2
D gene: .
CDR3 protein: CASLKERTGELFF
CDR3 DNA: TGTGCCAGCCTAAAAGAACGTACCGGGGAGCTGTTTTTT

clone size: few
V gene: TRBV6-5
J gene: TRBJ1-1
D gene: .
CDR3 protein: CASSVGMNTEAFF
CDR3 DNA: TGTGCCAGCAGTGTGGGCATGAACACTGAAGCTTTCTTT

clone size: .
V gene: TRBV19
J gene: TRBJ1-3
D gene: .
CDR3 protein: CASRPGAGNTIYF
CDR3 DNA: TGTGCCAGTAGACCGGGGGCTGGAAACACCATATATTTT

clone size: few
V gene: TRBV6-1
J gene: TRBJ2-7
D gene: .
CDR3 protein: CASSEGIASSYEQYF
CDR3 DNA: TGTGCCAGCAGTGAAGGGATAGCGAGTTCCTACGAGCAGTACTTC

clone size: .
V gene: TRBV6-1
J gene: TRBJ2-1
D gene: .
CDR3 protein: CASSDSLGVDEQFF
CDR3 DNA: TGTGCCAGCAGTGATAGTCTAGGGGTAGATGAGCAGTTCTTC

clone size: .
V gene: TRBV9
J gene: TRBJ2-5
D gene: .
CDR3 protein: CASSPSLRLGGEETQYF
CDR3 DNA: TGTGCCAGCAGCCCGTCGCTCCGGCTAGGCGGGGAAGAGACCCAGTACTTC

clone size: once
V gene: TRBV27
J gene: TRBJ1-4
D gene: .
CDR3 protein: CASSLGAKGGEKLFF
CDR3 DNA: TGTGCCAGCAGTTTAGGGGCGAAAGGGGGTGAAAAACTGTTTTTT

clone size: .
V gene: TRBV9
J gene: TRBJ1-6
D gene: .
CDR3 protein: CASSVGATNSPLHF
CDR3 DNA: TGTGCCAGCAGCGTAGGGGCCACAAATTCACCCCTCCACTTT

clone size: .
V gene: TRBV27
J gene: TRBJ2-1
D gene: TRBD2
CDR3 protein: CASRGLAGVNEQFF
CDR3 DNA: TGTGCCAGCAGAGGACTAGCGGGAGTAAATGAGCAGTTCTTC

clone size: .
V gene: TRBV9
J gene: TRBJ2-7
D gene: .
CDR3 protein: CASSTGDRKVQEQYF
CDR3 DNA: TGTGCCAGTTCAACCGGTGACAGGAAGGTTCAGGAGCAGTACTTC

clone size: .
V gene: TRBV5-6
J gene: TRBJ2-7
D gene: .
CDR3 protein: CASSPFGDSYEQYF
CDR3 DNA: TGTGCCAGCAGTCCTTTCGGGGACTCCTACGAGCAGTACTTC

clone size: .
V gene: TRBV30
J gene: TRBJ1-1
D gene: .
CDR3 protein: CAWIAGTEAFF
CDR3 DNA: TGTGCCTGGATAGCGGGAACTGAAGCTTTCTTT

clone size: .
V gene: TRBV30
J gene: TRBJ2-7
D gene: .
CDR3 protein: CAWSRAHPSQGYEQYF
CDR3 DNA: TGTGCCTGGAGCCGGGCGCACCCGTCCCAGGGCTACGAGCAGTACTTC

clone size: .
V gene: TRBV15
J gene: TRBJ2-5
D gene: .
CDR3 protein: CATSRQSETQYF
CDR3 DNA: TGTGCCACCAGCAGGCAGTCAGAGACCCAGTACTTC

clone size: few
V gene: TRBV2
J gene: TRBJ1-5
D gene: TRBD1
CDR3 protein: CASSERTGGHQPQHF
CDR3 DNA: TGTGCCAGCAGTGAGAGGACAGGGGGCCATCAGCCCCAGCATTTT

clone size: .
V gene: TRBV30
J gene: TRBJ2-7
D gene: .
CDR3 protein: CAWSVARPYEQYF
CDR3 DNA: TGTGCCTGGAGTGTAGCCCGTCCCTACGAGCAGTACTTC

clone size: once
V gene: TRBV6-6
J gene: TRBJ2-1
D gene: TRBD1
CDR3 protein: CASSYGGQANEQFF
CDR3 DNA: TGTGCCAGCAGTTACGGGGGACAGGCTAATGAGCAGTTCTTC

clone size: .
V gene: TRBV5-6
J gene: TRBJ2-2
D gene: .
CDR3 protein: CASSYPGVRAGELFF
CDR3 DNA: TGTGCCAGCAGCTATCCGGGGGTGAGGGCCGGGGAGCTGTTTTTT

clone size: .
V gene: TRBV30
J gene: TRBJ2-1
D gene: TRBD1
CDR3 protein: CAWSRGTGLVDEQFF
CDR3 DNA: TGTGCCTGGAGTCGGGGGACAGGCCTTGTGGATGAGCAGTTCTTC

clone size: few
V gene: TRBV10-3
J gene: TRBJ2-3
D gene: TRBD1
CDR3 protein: CAISLTGENTDTQYF
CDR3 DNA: TGTGCCATCAGTTTAACAGGGGAGAACACCGATACGCAGTATTTT

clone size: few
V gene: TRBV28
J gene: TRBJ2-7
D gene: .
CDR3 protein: CASDSPWQTYEQYF
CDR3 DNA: TGTGCCAGCGATTCCCCCTGGCAGACCTACGAGCAGTACTTC

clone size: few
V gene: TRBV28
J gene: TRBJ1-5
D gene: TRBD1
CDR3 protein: CASSPPGQGNQPQHF
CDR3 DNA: TGTGCCAGCAGTCCACCGGGACAGGGAAATCAGCCCCAGCATTTT

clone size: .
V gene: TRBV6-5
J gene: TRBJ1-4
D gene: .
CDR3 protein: CASSSQGATNEKLFF
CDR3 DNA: TGTGCCAGCAGTAGTCAGGGTGCAACTAATGAAAAACTGTTTTTT

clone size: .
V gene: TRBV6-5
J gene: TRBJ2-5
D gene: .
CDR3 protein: CASFGRHMLETQYF
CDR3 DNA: TGTGCCAGCTTTGGAAGACATATGTTAGAGACCCAGTACTTC

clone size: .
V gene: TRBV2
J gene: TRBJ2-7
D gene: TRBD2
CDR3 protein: CASSRLAGAGEQYF
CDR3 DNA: TGTGCCAGCAGTAGACTAGCGGGAGCGGGCGAGCAGTACTTC

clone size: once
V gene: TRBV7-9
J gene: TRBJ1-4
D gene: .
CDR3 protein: CSSSLGLRQGLGEKLFF
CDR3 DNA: TGTTCCAGCAGCTTAGGTCTGCGTCAGGGGCTAGGGGAAAAACTGTTTTTT

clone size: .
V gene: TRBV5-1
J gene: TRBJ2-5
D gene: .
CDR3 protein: CASSLGQQETQYF
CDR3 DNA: TGCGCCAGCAGCTTGGGACAGCAAGAGACCCAGTACTTC

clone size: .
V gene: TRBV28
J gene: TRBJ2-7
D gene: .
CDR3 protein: CASSPRLYEQYF
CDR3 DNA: TGTGCCAGCAGTCCCCGACTTTACGAGCAGTACTTC

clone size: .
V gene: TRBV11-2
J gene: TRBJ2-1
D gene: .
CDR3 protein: CASSRPGQKNEQFF
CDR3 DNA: TGTGCCAGCAGCCGGCCGGGACAAAAAAATGAGCAGTTCTTC

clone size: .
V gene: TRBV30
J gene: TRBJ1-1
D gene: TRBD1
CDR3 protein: CAWSVPAGQTKAFF
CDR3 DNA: TGTGCCTGGAGTGTACCGGCGGGACAGACAAAAGCTTTCTTT

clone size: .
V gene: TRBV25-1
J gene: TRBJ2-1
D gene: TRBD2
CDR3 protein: CASSETSGRVYEQFF
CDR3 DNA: TGTGCCAGCAGTGAGACTAGCGGGAGGGTGTATGAGCAGTTCTTC

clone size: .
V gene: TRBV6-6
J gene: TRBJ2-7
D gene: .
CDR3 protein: CASRLRGADTYEQYF
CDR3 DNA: TGTGCCAGCAGATTACGGGGAGCGGATACATACGAGCAGTACTTC

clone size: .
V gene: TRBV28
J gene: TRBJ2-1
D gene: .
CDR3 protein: CASSIGSSYNEQFF
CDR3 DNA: TGTGCCAGCAGTATCGGGAGCTCCTACAATGAGCAGTTCTTC

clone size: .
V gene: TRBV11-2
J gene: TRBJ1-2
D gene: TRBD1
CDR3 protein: CASSLDLHRGNGYTF
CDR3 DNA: TGTGCCAGCAGCTTAGATCTGCACAGGGGGAATGGCTACACCTTC

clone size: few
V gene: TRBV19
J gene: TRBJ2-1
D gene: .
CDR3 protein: CASSMRGVNEQFF
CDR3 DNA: TGTGCCAGTAGTATGCGGGGCGTGAATGAGCAGTTCTTC

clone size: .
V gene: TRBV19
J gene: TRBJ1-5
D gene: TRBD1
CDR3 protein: CASSALTGNSNQPQHF
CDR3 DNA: TGTGCCAGTAGCGCGCTGACAGGGAATAGCAATCAGCCCCAGCATTTT

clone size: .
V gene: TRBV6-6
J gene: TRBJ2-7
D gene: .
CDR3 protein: CASLRGNGYEQYF
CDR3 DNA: TGTGCCAGCTTAAGAGGGAATGGTTACGAGCAGTACTTC

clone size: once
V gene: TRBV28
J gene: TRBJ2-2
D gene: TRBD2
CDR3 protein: CASSLLAGGHTGELFF
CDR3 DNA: TGTGCCAGCAGTTTATTAGCGGGAGGACATACCGGGGAGCTGTTTTTT

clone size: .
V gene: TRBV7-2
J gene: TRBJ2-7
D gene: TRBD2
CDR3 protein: CASSPTSGSAHEQYF
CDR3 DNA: TGTGCCAGCAGCCCGACTAGCGGGAGCGCCCACGAGCAGTACTTC

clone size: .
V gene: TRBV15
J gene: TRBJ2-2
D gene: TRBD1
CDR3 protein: CATSRGDRGNTGELFF
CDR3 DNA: TGTGCCACCAGCAGAGGTGACAGGGGAAACACCGGGGAGCTGTTTTTT

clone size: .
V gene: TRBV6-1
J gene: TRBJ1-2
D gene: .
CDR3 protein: CASSRGGAGNYGYTF
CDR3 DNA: TGTGCCAGCAGTCGGGGAGGGGCAGGTAACTATGGCTACACCTTC

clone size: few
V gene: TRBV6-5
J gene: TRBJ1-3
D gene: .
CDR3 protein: CASSYWDNSGNTIYF
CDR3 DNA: TGTGCCAGCAGTTATTGGGACAACTCTGGAAACACCATATATTTT

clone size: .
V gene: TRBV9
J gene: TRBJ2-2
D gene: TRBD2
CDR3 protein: CASLAGDQTGELFF
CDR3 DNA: TGTGCCAGCCTAGCGGGAGACCAAACCGGGGAGCTGTTTTTT

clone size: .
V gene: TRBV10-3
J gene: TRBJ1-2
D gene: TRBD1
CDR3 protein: CAISDRGHTNYGYTF
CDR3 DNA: TGTGCCATCAGTGACAGGGGGCACACTAACTATGGCTACACCTTC

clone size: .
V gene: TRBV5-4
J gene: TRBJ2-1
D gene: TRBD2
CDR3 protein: CASSLGGTSGANEQFF
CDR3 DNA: TGTGCCAGCAGCTTGGGAGGGACTAGCGGGGCCAATGAGCAGTTCTTC

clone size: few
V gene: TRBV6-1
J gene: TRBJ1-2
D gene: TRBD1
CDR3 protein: CASSQGANYGYTF
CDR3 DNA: TGTGCCAGCAGCCAGGGGGCCAACTATGGCTACACCTTC